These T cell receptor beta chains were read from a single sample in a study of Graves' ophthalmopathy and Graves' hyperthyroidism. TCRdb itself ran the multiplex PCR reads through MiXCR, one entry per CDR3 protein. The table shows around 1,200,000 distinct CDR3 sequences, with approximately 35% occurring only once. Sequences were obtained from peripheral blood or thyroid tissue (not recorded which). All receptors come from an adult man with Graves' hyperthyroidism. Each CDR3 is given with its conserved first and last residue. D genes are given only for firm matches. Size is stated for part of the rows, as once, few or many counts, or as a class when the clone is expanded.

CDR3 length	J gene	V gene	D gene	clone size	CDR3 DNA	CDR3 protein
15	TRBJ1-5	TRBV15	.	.	TGTGCCACCAGCAGAGACGGGACACCTAATCAGCCCCAGCATTTT	CATSRDGTPNQPQHF
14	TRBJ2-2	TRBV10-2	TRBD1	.	TGCGCCACCCAGACAGGGTTGGCGGCCGGGGAGCTGTTTTTT	CATQTGLAAGELFF
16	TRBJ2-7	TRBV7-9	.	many	TGTGCCAGCAGCTCTAGGCTCGTTGGGGTTGCGGACGAGCAGTACTTC	CASSSRLVGVADEQYF
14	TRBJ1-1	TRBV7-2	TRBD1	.	TGCGCCAGCAGCGTTGCCTGGACAGGAACAGAAGCTTTCTTT	CASSVAWTGTEAFF
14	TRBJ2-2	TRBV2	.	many	TGTGCCAGCAGGGGGGGACTTAACACCGGGGAGCTGTTTTTT	CASRGGLNTGELFF
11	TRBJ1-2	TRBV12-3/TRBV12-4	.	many	TGTGCCACCCACAAGGTCTATGGCTACACCTTC	CATHKVYGYTF
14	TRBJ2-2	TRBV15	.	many	TGTGCCACCAGCAGAGAAGGCTCAAGCGGGGAGCTGTTTTTT	CATSREGSSGELFF
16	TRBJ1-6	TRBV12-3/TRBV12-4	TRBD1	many	TGTGCCAGCAGTCGTCCCCGGGACAGAGCCAATTCACCCCTCCACTTT	CASSRPRDRANSPLHF
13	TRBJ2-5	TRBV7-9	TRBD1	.	TGTGCCAGCAACAGGGGGAACCAAGAGACCCAGTACTTC	CASNRGNQETQYF
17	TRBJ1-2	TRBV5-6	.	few	TGTGCCAGCAGCTGGGGACCTCGGACGGAATCTAACTATGGCTACACCTTC	CASSWGPRTESNYGYTF
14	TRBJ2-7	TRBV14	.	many	TGTGCCAGCAGCCAAGAGGCAGGAGCCTACGAGCAGTACTTC	CASSQEAGAYEQYF
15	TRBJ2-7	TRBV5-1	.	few	TGCGCCAGCAGCTTGGGAGGGGCAAACCCACACGAGCAGTACTTC	CASSLGGANPHEQYF
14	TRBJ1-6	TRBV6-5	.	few	TGTGCCAGCAGGCCGGGACTTAATAATTCACCCCTCCACTTT	CASRPGLNNSPLHF
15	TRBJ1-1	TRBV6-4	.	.	TGTGCCAGCACCCGAGGGGCAGTCATGAACACTGAAGCTTTCTTT	CASTRGAVMNTEAFF
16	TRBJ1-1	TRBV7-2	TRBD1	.	TGTGCCACCAGCAGAGATGGCGGGACAGGGGGCACTGAAGCTTTCTTT	CATSRDGGTGGTEAFF
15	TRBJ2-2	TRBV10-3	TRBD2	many	TGTGCCATCAGTGAGGGACTAGCGGGAACCGGGGAGCTGTTTTTT	CAISEGLAGTGELFF
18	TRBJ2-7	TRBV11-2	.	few	TGTGCCAGCAGCTTCATACCCGCACTGACAGGGAGGCCCTACGAGCAGTACTTC	CASSFIPALTGRPYEQYF
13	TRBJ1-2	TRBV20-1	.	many	TGCAGTGCTAGAGATCTCGAGGGACTCGGCTACACCTTC	CSARDLEGLGYTF
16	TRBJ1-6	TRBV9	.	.	TGTGCCAGCAGCGTAGGCGGGGGAACAAGTAATTCACCCCTCCACTTT	CASSVGGGTSNSPLHF
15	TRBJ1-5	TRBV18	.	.	TGTGCCAGCTCACCACGGGGGAATGACAATCAGCCCCAGCATTTT	CASSPRGNDNQPQHF
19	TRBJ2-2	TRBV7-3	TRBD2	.	TGTGCCAGCAGCTTACAATCACCGGGACTAGATGCGAACACCGGGGAGCTGTTTTTT	CASSLQSPGLDANTGELFF
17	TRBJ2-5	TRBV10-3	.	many	TGTGCCATCAGTGAGTCAGTCAGACAAATTTCACAAGAGACCCAGTACTTC	CAISESVRQISQETQYF
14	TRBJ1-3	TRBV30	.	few	TGTGCCTGGAGTGTATACAGGGATGCGAACACCATATATTTT	CAWSVYRDANTIYF
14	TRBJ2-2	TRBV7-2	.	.	TGTGCCAGCACCCCAGGCGGAGGGACCGGGGAGCTGTTTTTT	CASTPGGGTGELFF
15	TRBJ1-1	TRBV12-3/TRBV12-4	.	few	TGTGCCAGCAGTTTATTGTTCCCTACGAACACTGAAGCTTTCTTT	CASSLLFPTNTEAFF
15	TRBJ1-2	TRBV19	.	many	TGTGCCAGTAGTCCGTTGGGGACGGACGCTTATGGCTACACCTTC	CASSPLGTDAYGYTF
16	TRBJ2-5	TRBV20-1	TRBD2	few	TGCAGTGCTAGAAAAGGACTAGCTGGAAACCAAGAGACCCAGTACTTC	CSARKGLAGNQETQYF
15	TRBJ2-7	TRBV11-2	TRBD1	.	TGCGCCAGCAGTCAGGGGGACCAACGGGTCTACGAGCAGTACTTC	CASSQGDQRVYEQYF
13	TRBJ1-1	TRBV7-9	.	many	TGTGCCAGCAGAAACACGGCGAACACTGAAGCTTTCTTT	CASRNTANTEAFF
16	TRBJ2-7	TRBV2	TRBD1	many	TGTGCCAGCAGAGGCCCAGGGACAGGCATTCCGTACGAGCAGTACTTC	CASRGPGTGIPYEQYF
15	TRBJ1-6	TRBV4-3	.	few	TGCGCCAGCAGCCAAAGCACTGGGAATAATTCACCCCTCCACTTT	CASSQSTGNNSPLHF
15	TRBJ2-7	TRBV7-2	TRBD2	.	TGTGCCAGCAGTCGAGGCGGTCTAGCGGGAACCGAGCAGTACTTC	CASSRGGLAGTEQYF
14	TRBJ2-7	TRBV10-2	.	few	TGCGCCAGCGGGGGGTTTAAATTACCCTACGAGCAGTACTTC	CASGGFKLPYEQYF
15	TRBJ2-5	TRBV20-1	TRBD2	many	TGCAGTGCTTCCGGACTAGCGGGGGGACAAGAGACCCAGTACTTC	CSASGLAGGQETQYF
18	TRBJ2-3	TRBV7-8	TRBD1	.	TGTGCCTGGAACGACAGGGGAGAAGCGGGCGGTAGCACAGATACGCAGTATTTT	CAWNDRGEAGGSTDTQYF
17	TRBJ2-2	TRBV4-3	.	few	TGCGCCAGCAGCCAAGATCGAGGCGGGGCCAACACCGGGGAGCTGTTTTTT	CASSQDRGGANTGELFF
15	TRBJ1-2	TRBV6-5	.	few	TGTGCCAGCAGTTACTCGGGTAGATCCCTCTATGGCTACACCTTC	CASSYSGRSLYGYTF
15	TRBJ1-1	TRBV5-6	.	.	TGTGCCAGCAGCTACAGATCGGGACGGGACACTGAAGCTTTCTTT	CASSYRSGRDTEAFF
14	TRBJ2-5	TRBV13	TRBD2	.	TGCGCCAGCAGCCAAGAGGGGAGGGCCGAGACCCAGTACTTC	CASSQEGRAETQYF
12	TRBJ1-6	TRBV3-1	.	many	TGTGCCAGCAGCCGCGACCCTTCACCCCTCCACTTT	CASSRDPSPLHF
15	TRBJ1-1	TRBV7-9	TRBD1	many	TGTGCCAGCAGCTCCGGGACAGGGTGGACCACTGAAGCTTTCTTT	CASSSGTGWTTEAFF
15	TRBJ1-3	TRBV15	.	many	TGTGCCACCAGCAGTCCAGGGGCTTATGGAAACACCATATATTTT	CATSSPGAYGNTIYF